This T cell receptor beta chain was sequenced for a study of blood T cells in healthy people across ages. Study-wide results and caveats: From one million sequenced T cells, diversity estimates were lower bounds.

There are a few counts of this clonotype. Its matching antigen is unknown. This CDR3 has 13 residues. The germline gives CDR1 DFQATT, CDR2 SNEGSKA (reference sequence). V was pared by 6 bases and J by 1 base, with 4 bases of the junction left unmatched. A second PCR of 7 to 11 cycles used a sample-barcoded 5' primer and a J-beta primer mix. TCRdb itself ran the 5' RACE reads through MiXCR, one entry per CDR3 protein. The sample includes 1.5 million to 2 million distinct CDR3 sequences, 28% seen only once; the top ten take 7.7%. The source material was blood. This rearrangement joins TRBV20-1 to TRBJ2-7; 9 positions agree with TRBD2. This TCR was recovered from a young woman in good health. The DNA for the CDR3 is TGCAGTGCGGATAGCGGGGGTTCCTACGAGCAGTACTTC. This sequence encodes CSADSGGSYEQYF.